The clone carrying this T cell receptor beta chain appeared a single time. Its antigen remains unknown. The data stem from a study of T cell responses to AZD1222 COVID-19 vaccine. Overall study findings and caveats: Clonal diversity was possibly underestimated, and the donors were mostly white British, with more females. At 160-218 and 743-854, vaccine-associated CD4 TCRs were dominant, and they spanned spike. Regions left unmutated in variants are reportedly the target of nearly half of spike-specific TCRs.

Clones were sequenced by immunoSEQ multiplex PCR, and TCRdb holds only the in-frame ones, with some missing. The sample lists tens of thousands of clones; roughly 90% were seen once. Germline V gene lookup returns CDR1 MDHEN and CDR2 SYDVKM. This CDR3 comprises 15 residues. V dropped 6 bases and J dropped 11; count of bases not matched to a gene: 11. The TCR originated in an adult who received the AZD1222 COVID-19 vaccine. Specimen: peripheral blood, collected 28 days after the second AZD1222 dose. This chain uses TRBV28 with TRBJ2-1; 12 bases are shared with TRBD2. CDR3 region: CASSPVGLAGLKQFF. Here the CDR3 DNA reads TGTGCCAGCAGCCCCGTAGGACTAGCGGGATTAAAGCAGTTCTTC.